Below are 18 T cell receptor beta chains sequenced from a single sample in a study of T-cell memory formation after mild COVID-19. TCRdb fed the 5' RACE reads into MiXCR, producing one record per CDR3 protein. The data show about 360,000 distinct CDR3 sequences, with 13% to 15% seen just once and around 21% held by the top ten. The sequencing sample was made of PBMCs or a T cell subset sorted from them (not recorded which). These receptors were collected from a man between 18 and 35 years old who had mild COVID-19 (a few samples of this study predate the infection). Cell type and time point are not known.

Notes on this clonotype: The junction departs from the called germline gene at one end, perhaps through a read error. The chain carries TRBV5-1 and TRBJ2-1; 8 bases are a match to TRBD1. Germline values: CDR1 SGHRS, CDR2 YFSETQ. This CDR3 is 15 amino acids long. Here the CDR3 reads CASSLTAGGLNEKFF. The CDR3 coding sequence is TGCGCCAGCAGCTTGACGGCAGGGGGCCTCAATGAGAAGTTCTTC.

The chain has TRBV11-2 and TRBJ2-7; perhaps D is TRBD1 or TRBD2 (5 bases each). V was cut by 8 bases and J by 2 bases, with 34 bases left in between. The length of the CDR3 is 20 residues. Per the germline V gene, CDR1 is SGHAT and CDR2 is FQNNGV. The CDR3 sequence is CASWKRTVQRKGQPTYEQYF. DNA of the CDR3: TGTGCCAGCTGGAAACGGACTGTGCAACGCAAGGGGCAACCAACCTACGAGCAGTACTTC.

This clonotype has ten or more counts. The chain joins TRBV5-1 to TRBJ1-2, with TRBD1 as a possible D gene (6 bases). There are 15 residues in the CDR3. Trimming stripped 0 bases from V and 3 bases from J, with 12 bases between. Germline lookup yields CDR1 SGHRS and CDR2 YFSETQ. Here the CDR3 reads CASSLEQGPYYGYTF. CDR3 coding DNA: TGCGCCAGCAGCTTGGAACAGGGCCCCTACTATGGCTACACCTTC.

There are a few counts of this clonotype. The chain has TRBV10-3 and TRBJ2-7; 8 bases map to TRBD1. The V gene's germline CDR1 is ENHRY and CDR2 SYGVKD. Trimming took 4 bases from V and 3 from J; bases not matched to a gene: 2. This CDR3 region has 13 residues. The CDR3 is CAISGGQGYEQYV. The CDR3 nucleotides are TGTGCCATCAGTGGTGGACAGGGCTACGAGCAGTACGTC.

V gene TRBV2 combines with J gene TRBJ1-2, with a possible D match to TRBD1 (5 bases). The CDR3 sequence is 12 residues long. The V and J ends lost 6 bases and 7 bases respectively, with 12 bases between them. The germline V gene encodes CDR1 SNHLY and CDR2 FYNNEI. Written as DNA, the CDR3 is TGTGCCAGCAGCGTCCGGGACGGTGGCTACACCTTC. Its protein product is CASSVRDGGYTF. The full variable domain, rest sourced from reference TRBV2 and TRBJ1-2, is EPEVTQTPSHQVTQMGQEVILRCVPISNHLYFYWYRQILGQKVEFLVSFYNNEISEKSEIFDDQFSVERPDGSNFTLKIRSTKLEDSAMYFCASSVRDGGYTFGSGTRLTVV.

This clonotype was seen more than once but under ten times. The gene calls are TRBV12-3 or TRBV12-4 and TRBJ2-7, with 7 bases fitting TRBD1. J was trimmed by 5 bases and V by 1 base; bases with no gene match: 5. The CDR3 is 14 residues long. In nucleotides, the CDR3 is TGTGCCAGCAGTTTAGAGGGGGCCGTCCACGAGCAGTACGTC. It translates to CASSLEGAVHEQYV.

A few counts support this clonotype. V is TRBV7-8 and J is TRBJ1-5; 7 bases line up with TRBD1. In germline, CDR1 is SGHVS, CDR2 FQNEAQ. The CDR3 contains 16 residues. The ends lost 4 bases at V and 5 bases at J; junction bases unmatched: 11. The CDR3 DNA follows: TGTGCCAGCAGCTCCACGGTAGGGGGCGGGTATCAGCCCCAGCATTTT. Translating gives CASSSTVGGGYQPQHF.

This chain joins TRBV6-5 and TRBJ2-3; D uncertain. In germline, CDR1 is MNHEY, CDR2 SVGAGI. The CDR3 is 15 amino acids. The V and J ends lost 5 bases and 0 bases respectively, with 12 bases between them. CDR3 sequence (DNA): TGTGCCAGCAGTCTAGACCCTTCTAGCACAGATACGCAGTATTTT. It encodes CASSLDPSSTDTQYF.

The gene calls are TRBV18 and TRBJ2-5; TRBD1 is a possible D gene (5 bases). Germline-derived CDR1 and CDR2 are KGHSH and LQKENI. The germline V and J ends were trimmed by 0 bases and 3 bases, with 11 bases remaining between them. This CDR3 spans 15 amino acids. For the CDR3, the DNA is TGTGCCAGCTCACCACCGGTGGGCAGGGAAGAGACCCAGTACTTC. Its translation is CASSPPVGREETQYF.

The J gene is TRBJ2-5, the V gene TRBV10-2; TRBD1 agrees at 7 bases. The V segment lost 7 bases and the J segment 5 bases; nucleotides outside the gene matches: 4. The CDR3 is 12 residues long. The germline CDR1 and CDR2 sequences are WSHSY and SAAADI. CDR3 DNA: TGCGCCAGCAAAGGGGGCGCGGAGACCCAGTACTTC. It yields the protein CASKGGAETQYF.

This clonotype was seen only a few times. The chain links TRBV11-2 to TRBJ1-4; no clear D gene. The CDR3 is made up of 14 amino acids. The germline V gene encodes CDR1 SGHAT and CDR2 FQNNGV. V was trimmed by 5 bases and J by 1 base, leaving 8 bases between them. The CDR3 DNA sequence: TGTGCCAGCAGCCGAGGATTAACTAATGAAAAACTGTTTTTT. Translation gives CASSRGLTNEKLFF.

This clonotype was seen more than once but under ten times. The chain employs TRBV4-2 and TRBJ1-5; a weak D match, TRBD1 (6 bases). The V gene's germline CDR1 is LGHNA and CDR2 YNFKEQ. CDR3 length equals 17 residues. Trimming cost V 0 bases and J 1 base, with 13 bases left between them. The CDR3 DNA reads TGTGCCAGCAGCCAAGATGGAGGGGGAAGGAGCAATCAGCCCCAGCATTTT. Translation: CASSQDGGGRSNQPQHF.

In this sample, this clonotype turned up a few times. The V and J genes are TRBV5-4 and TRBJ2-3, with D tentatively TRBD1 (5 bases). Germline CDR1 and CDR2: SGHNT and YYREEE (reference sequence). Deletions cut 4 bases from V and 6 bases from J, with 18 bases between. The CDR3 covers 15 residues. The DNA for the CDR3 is TGTGCCAGCAGCCCTTGGGGTACCCAGGGCGATACGCAGTATTTT. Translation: CASSPWGTQGDTQYF.

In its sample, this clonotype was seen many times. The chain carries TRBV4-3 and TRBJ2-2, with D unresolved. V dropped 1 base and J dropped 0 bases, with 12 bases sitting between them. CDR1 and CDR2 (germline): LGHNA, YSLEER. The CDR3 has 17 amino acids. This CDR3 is CASSQVLKRANTGELFF. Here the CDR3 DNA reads TGCGCCAGCAGCCAAGTGTTAAAAAGGGCGAACACCGGGGAGCTGTTTTTT.

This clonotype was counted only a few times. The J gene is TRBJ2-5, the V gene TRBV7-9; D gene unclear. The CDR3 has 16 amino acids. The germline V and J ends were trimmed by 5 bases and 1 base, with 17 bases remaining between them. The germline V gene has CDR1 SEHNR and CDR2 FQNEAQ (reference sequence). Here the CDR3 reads CASSHSGNGPQETQYF. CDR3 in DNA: TGTGCCAGCAGCCACTCGGGTAACGGACCCCAAGAGACCCAGTACTTC.

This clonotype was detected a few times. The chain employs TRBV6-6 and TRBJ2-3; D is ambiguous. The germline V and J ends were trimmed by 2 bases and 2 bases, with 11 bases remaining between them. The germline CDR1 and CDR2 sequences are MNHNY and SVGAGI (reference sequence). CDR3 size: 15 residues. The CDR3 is CASSYQLRVTDTQYF. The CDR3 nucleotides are TGTGCCAGCAGTTACCAATTGCGAGTCACAGATACGCAGTATTTT.

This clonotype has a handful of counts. CDR3 sequence reads: CASSPVTGTGNTIYF. The CDR3 coding sequence is TGTGCCAGCTCACCGGTTACCGGGACTGGAAACACCATATATTTT. V gene TRBV18 combines with J gene TRBJ1-3, with D uncertain. Trimming shortened V by 3 bases and J by 2 bases, and 11 bases separated the two germline ends. This CDR3 comprises 15 residues. Germline V CDR1 and CDR2: KGHSH, LQKENI.

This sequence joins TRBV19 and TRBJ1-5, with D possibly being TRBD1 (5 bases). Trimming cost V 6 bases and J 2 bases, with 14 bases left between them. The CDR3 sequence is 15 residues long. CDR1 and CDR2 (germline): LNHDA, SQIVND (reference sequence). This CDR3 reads CASRLGGSGNQPQHF. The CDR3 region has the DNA TGTGCCAGTAGGCTGGGGGGAAGTGGCAATCAGCCCCAGCATTTT. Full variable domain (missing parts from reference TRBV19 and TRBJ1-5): DGGITQSPKYLFRKEGQNVTLSCEQNLNHDAMYWYRQDPGQGLRLIYYSQIVNDFQKGDIAEGYSVSREKKESFPLTVTSAQKNPTAFYLCASRLGGSGNQPQHFGDGTRLSIL.